This T cell receptor beta chain is drawn from a study of cytomegalovirus exposure and HLA in healthy donors. Primers for the PCR totalled 60 Vbeta and 13 Jbeta. Sequencing was performed with immunoSEQ multiplex PCR; in TCRdb, only in-frame clones are kept and a portion is missing. The table has about 14,000 clones, under 70% seen once. The V gene end was trimmed by 8 bases and the J gene end by 6 bases; junction bases not matched to a gene: 21. This CDR3 is built from 16 residues. Germline V lookup: CDR1 SQVTM, CDR2 ANQGSEA. The clonotype originates from a woman aged 45-59 years in good health and CMV-seropositive. The specimen sequenced was PBMCs. The chain combines TRBV29-1 with TRBJ2-7; 8 bases align to TRBD1. DNA for the CDR3: TGCAGCTGTACCGGACAGGGCCCTCTAGGTAGTCTCGAGCAGTACTTC. This gives the protein CSCTGQGPLGSLEQYF.